This T cell receptor (beta chain) is drawn from a study of T cell responses to AZD1222 COVID-19 vaccine. Generated by immunoSEQ multiplex PCR, the TCRdb table keeps only in-frame clones and is missing some. The sample has approximately 96,000 clones; 90% to 95% are singletons. The CDR3 totals 12 residues. CDR1 is LNHDA, CDR2 SQIVND, per germline (reference sequence). The germline V and J ends were trimmed by 3 bases and 2 bases, with 5 bases remaining between them. This rearrangement joins TRBV19 to TRBJ2-7; D gene ambiguous. The sample was peripheral blood, taken 28 days after the second AZD1222 dose. The TCR was taken from an adult who received the AZD1222 COVID-19 vaccine. The CDR3 DNA reads TGTGCCAGTAGTATTCCCCCCTACGAGCAGTACTTC. It translates to CASSIPPYEQYF.